The entry below gives a single T cell receptor beta chain sequence along with its context. Its matching antigen is unknown. T cell subsets were isolated with antibody-coated magnetic beads. With 0 bases removed from V and 6 bases from J, the gap between germline ends came to 12 bases. Germline values: CDR1 LGHNA, CDR2 YNFKEQ. The CDR3 spans 16 residues. The record originates from a study of relationships among human T cell subsets. Points from the study as a whole: Over 60% of CD8+ cytotoxic sequences came from clones with over 100 reads. V, D, J usage, CDR3 length and N-additions were similar across seven subsets.

The T cell receptor alpha and beta CDR3 regions were amplified from mRNA by semiquantitative ARM-PCR. In ARM-PCR, communal superprimers followed tagged nested gene-specific primers for exponential amplification. Exonuclease cleared nested primers, then first-round products were reamplified. TCRdb analysed the multiplex PCR reads with MiXCR anew, one entry per CDR3 protein. Of 2,500 to 3,500 distinct CDR3 sequences listed, approximately 84% were seen once; the top ten hold 17%. The sample consisted of total T cells sorted from blood. The chain recombines TRBV4-2 with TRBJ1-6, with D unresolved. This TCR derives from a man aged 40-50 years in good health. CDR3 sequence: CASSQELVGSNSPLHF. The CDR3 nucleotides are TGTGCCAGCAGCCAAGAATTGGTCGGTAGTAATTCACCCCTCCACTTT.